The 10 T cell receptor beta chains reported below all come from one sample, sequenced in a study of Tregs in tolerant kidney transplant recipients. Assay: immunoSEQ multiplex PCR; the TCRdb copy retains only in-frame clones and omits some. Its table lists about 48,000 clones. This sample comprised CD4+ T cells from blood, obtained before the transplant. Source of these receptors: a human donor who received a combined kidney and bone marrow transplant.

For this clone: The sequence runs out 3 residues before the end of the CDR3; the remainder is reconstructed from the germline J gene. This sequence joins TRBV20-1 and TRBJ2-5, with 9 bases aligning to TRBD2. The V and J ends lost 5 bases and 5 bases, in that order; junction bases with no gene match: 9. The CDR3 sequence is 14 residues long. Germline CDR1 DFQATT, CDR2 SNEGSKA (reference sequence). CDR3 bases read: TGCAGTGCTTTAGCGGGAGCCCCCCTTGAGACC. Its protein is CSALAGAPLET. The complete CDR3 sequence is CSALAGAPLETQYF.

On this clone itself: The observed sequence ends 3 residues before the CDR3 terminus, with the missing tail filled in from the germline J gene. The chain is built from TRBV2 and TRBJ2-7, with D unclear. Germline CDR1 is SNHLY and CDR2 is FYNNEI. V was pared by 6 bases and J by 3 bases, with 15 bases between. The CDR3 runs to 14 residues. The CDR3 loop is CASRRAEDFYEQYF. Partial CDR3 DNA: TGTGCCAGCAGGCGAGCCGAAGATTTCTACGAG.

Points on this clone: The read ends 3 residues shy of where the CDR3 ends; the end is completed using the germline J gene. The rearrangement uses TRBV2 and TRBJ2-7; 9 nucleotides agree with TRBD1. From germline, CDR1 is SNHLY and CDR2 FYNNEI. V shed 7 bases, J shed 3 bases, and the junction held 7 bases outside the gene matches. The CDR3 is 14 amino acids. The CDR3 DNA, read in part, is TGTGCCAGCACCAGGACAGGGGCGGGCTACGAG. It yields the protein CASTRTGAGYE. The complete CDR3 reads CASTRTGAGYEQYF.

Details on this clone: The read gets to within 3 residues of the CDR3 end, and the germline J gene fills in the rest. The chain joins TRBV7-2 to TRBJ2-7; 9 nucleotides agree with TRBD1. The V gene's germline CDR1 is SGHTA and CDR2 FQGNSA. With 6 bases clipped from V and 0 bases from J, the junction kept 6 bases outside the gene matches. CDR3 length: 15 amino acids. The CDR3 sequence is CASRGGTGSSYEQYF. The DNA read from the CDR3 is TGTGCCAGCAGAGGCGGGACAGGGAGCTCCTACGAG. Using reference TRBV7-2 and TRBJ2-7 for the parts outside the CDR3, the full variable domain is GAGVSQSPSNKVTEKGKDVELRCDPISGHTALYWYRQSLGQGLEFLIYFQGNSAPDKSGLPSDRFSAERTGGSVSTLTIQRTQQEDSAVYLCASRGGTGSSYEQYFGPGTRLTVT.

With respect to this clone: The read terminates 3 residues before the CDR3 end, so the remaining end is supplied by the germline J gene. The genes are TRBV7-8 and TRBJ2-5; 11 nucleotides agree with TRBD1. J gave up 4 bases and V 2 bases, and 6 bases lay outside the gene matches. In germline, CDR1 is SGHVS, CDR2 FQNEAQ. The CDR3 is made up of 16 amino acids. The part of the CDR3 DNA that was read is TGTGCCAGCAGCTTATGGGACAGGGGGAGAGGAGAGACC. Amino acid sequence: CASSLWDRGRGET. The CDR3 reads in full as CASSLWDRGRGETQYF.

In regard to this clone: The DNA ends 3 residues before the CDR3 does, and the rest of the CDR3 is filled in from the germline J gene. This sequence joins TRBV20-1 and TRBJ2-7, with 7 bases fitting TRBD1. From germline, CDR1 is DFQATT and CDR2 SNEGSKA (reference sequence). With V trimmed by 5 bases and J by 3 bases, 13 bases remained unmatched. The CDR3 loop spans 15 amino acids. CDR3 DNA (partial): TGCAGTGCTTGTTGCGAGACAGGGAAGGACTACGAG. Protein sequence: CSACCETGKDYE. The whole CDR3 reads CSACCETGKDYEQYF.

Remarks on this clone: The read comes to an end 3 residues before the CDR3 does, leaving the germline J gene to fill in the end. V usage is TRBV29-1 and J usage is TRBJ1-5; D may be TRBD1 (5 bases). Trimming cost V 4 bases and J 5 bases, with 18 bases left between them. The germline V gene encodes CDR1 SQVTM and CDR2 ANQGSEA. CDR3 size: 15 residues. CDR3 bases read: TGCAGCGTTGCACTCGGGGGAGGTTGGGATCAGCCC. Amino acids: CSVALGGGWDQP. The CDR3, in full, reads CSVALGGGWDQPQHF.

A note on this clone: The read ends 3 residues before the CDR3 terminus; that terminus is restored from the germline J gene. This chain connects TRBV2 to TRBJ2-7; D is possibly TRBD1 (6 bases). This CDR3 comprises 13 residues. Germline CDR1 SNHLY, CDR2 FYNNEI. With 9 bases removed from V and 0 bases from J, the gap between germline ends came to 12 bases. CDR3 sequence reads: CASRRTVSYEQYF. The CDR3 bases that were read are TGTGCCAGTAGACGGACAGTCTCCTACGAG.

As regards this clone: Read data end 3 residues before the CDR3 end; the end is taken from the germline J gene. J is TRBJ1-4 and V is TRBV29-1; maybe TRBD1 (6 bases). The CDR3 is 11 amino acids. CDR1 and CDR2 from the germline V gene are SQVTM and ANQGSEA. The CDR3 bases that were read are TGCAGCGCAAGGGGGAACGGGAAA. It encodes CSARGNGK. The CDR3, in full, reads CSARGNGKLFF. Variable domain in full (rest from reference TRBV29-1 and TRBJ1-4): SAVISQKPSRDICQRGTSLTIQCQVDSQVTMMFWYRQQPGQSLTLIATANQGSEATYESGFVIDKFPISRPNLTFSTLTVSNMSPEDSSIYLCSARGNGKLFFGSGTQLSVL.

CDR3 sequence reads: CASSPLGRTTGELFF. The part of the CDR3 DNA that was read is TGTGCCAGCAGCCCCCTTGGCAGAACCACCGGGGAG. The rearrangement links TRBV7-9 to TRBJ2-2; D call uncertain. The CDR3 end falls 3 residues outside the read, so it is completed with the germline J gene. The CDR3 loop spans 15 amino acids. The germline V gene encodes CDR1 SEHNR and CDR2 FQNEAQ (reference sequence). Trimming took 5 bases from V and 4 from J, leaving 14 bases between them. Full variable domain (missing parts from reference TRBV7-9 and TRBJ2-2): DTGVSQNPRHKITKRGQNVTFRCDPISEHNRLYWYRQTLGQGPEFLTYFQNEAQLEKSRLLSDRFSAERPKGSFSTLEIQRTEQGDSAMYLCASSPLGRTTGELFFGEGSRLTVL.